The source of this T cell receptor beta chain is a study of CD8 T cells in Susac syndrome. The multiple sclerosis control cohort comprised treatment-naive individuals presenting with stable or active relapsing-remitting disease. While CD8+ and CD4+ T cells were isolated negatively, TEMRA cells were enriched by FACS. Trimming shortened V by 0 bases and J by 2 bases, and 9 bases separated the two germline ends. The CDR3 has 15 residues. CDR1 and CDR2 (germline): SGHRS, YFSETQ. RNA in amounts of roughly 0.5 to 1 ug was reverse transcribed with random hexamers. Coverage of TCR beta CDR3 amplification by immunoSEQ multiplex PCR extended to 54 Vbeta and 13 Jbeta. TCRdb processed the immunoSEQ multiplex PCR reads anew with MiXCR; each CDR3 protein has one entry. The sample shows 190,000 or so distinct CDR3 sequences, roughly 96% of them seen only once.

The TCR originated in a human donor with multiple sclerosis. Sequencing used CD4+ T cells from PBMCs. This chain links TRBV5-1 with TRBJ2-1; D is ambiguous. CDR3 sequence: CASSLEKTPYNEQFF. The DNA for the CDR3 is TGCGCCAGCAGCTTGGAAAAGACCCCCTACAATGAGCAGTTCTTC.